Sequencing of this T cell receptor beta chain was carried out in a study of T cells in Graves' hyperthyroidism and ophthalmopathy. Germline CDR1 MDHEN, CDR2 SYDVKM. The CDR3 length is 14 residues. A word on this clonotype: A read error may be the cause here, since a much bigger clone is one base away.

Authors of the study amplified TCR beta CDR3 regions from RNA transcripts. Initially, a first-round RT-PCR of the TCR CDR3 employed the HTBI primer set. TCRdb fed the multiplex PCR reads into MiXCR, producing one record per CDR3 protein. The table shows about 600,000 distinct CDR3 sequences, with 13% to 15% occurring only once. Uncontrolled infection, other autoimmune disease, pregnancy and lactation each barred patients from inclusion. Sequencing input: blood. This sequence was found in a woman under 30 with Graves' ophthalmopathy. The chain joins TRBV28 to TRBJ2-5; 8 nucleotides agree with TRBD2. CDR3 loop: CASSFPSGSETRYF. The CDR3 nucleotides read TGTGCCAGCAGTTTCCCCAGCGGGAGTGAGACCCGGTACTTC. Full variable domain (rest looked up from reference TRBV28 and TRBJ2-5): DVKVTQSSRYLVKRTGEKVFLECVQDMDHENMFWYRQDPGLGLRLIYFSYDVKMKEKGDIPEGYSVSREKKERFSLILESASTNQTSMYLCASSFPSGSETRYFGPGTRLLVL.